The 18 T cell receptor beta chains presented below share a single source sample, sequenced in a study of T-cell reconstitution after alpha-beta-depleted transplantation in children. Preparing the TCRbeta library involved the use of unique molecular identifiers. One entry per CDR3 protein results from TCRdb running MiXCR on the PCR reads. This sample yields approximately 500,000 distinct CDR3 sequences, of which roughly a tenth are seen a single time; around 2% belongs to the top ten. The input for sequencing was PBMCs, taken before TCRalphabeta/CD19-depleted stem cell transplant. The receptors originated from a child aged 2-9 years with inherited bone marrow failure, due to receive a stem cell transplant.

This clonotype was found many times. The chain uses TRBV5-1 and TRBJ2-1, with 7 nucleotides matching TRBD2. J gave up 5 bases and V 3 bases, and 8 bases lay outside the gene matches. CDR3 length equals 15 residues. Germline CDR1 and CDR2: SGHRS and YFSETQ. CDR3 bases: TGCGCCAGCAGCTATAGCGGTGGGGGGGACAATGAGCAGTTCTTC. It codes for CASSYSGGGDNEQFF.

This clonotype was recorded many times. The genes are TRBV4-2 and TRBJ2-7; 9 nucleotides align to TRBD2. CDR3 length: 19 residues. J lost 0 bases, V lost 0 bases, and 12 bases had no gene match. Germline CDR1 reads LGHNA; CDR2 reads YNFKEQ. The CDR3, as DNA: TGTGCCAGCAGCCAAGATTGGGGGCTAGCGGGGACTTCCTCCTACGAGCAGTACTTC. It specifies CASSQDWGLAGTSSYEQYF.

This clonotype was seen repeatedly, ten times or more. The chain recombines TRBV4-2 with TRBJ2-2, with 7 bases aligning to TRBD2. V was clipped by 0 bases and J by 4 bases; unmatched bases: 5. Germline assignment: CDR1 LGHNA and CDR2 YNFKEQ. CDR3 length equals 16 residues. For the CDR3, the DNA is TGTGCCAGCAGCCAAGAATGGGGGGGGGTCACCGGGGAGCTGTTTTTT. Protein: CASSQEWGGVTGELFF.

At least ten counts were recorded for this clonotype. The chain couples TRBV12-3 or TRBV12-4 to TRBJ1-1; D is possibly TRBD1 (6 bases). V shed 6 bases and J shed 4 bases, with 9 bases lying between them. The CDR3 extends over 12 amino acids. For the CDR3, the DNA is TGTGCCAGCAGGCAGGGGACCACTGAAGCTTTCTTT. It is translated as CASRQGTTEAFF.

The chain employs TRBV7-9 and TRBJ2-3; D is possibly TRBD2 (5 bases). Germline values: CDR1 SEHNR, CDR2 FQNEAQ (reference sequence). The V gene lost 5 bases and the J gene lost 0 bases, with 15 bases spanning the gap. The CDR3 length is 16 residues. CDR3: CASSHTLGGSTDTQYF. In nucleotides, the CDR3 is TGTGCCAGCAGCCACACATTGGGCGGGAGCACAGATACGCAGTATTTT.

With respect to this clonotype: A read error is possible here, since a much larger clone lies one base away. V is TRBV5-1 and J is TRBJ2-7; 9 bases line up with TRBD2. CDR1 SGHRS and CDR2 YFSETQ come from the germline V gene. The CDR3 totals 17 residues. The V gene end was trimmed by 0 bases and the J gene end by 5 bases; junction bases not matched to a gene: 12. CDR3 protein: CASSLGPAGGGSHEQYF. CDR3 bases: TGCGCCAGCAGCTTGGGACCAGCGGGAGGAGGTTCCCACGAGCAGTACTTC.

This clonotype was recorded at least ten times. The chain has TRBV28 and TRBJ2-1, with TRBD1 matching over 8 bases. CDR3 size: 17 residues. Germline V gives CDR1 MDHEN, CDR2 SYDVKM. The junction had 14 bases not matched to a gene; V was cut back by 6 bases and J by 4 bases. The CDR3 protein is CASSLEWSDREYNEQFF. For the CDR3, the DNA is TGTGCCAGCAGCCTGGAATGGTCGGACAGGGAATACAATGAGCAGTTCTTC.

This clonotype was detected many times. CDR3 sequence reads: CASSRTSGGDRDEQFF. The CDR3 DNA follows: TGTGCCAGCTCCCGGACTAGCGGGGGGGATAGGGATGAGCAGTTCTTC. V is TRBV19 and J is TRBJ2-1; 15 bases agree with TRBD2. This CDR3 comprises 16 residues. V lost 9 bases, J lost 8 bases, and 11 bases stayed unmatched. Germline V gene lookup returns CDR1 LNHDA and CDR2 SQIVND (reference sequence).

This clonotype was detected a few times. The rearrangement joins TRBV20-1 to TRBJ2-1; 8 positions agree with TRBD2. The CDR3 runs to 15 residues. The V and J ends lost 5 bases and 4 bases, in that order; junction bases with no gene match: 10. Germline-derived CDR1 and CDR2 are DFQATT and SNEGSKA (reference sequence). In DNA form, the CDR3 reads TGCAGTGCTCTTCGGCGGGAGGTCCTATACAATGAGCAGTTCTTC. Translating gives CSALRREVLYNEQFF.

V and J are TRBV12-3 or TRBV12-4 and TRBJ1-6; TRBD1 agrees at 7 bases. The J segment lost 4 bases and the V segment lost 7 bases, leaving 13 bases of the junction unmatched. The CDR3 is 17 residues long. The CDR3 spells CASTLGRGTAYNSPLHF. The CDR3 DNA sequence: TGTGCCAGCACCCTAGGACGAGGGACAGCTTATAATTCACCCCTCCACTTT.

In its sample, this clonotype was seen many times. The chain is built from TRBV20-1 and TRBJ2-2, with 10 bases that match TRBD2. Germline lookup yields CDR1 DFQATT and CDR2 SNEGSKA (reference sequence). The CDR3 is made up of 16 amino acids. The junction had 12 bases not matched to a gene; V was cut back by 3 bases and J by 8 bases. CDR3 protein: CSARGVSGRAVGELFF. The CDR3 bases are TGCAGTGCTAGGGGAGTCAGCGGGAGGGCCGTAGGGGAGCTGTTTTTT.

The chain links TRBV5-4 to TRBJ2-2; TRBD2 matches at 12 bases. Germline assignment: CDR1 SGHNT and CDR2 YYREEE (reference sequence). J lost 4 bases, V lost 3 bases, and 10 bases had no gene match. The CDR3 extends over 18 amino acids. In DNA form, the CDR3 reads TGTGCCAGCAGCTCCCGGCGACTAGCGGGAGTTTTCACCGGGGAGCTGTTTTTT. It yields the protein CASSSRRLAGVFTGELFF.

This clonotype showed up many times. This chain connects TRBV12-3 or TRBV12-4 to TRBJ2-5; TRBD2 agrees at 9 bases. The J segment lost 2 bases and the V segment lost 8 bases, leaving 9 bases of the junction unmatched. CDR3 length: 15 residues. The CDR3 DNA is TGTGCCAGCTCGGGACTAGCTGGGGAACAAGAGACCCAGTACTTC. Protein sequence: CASSGLAGEQETQYF.

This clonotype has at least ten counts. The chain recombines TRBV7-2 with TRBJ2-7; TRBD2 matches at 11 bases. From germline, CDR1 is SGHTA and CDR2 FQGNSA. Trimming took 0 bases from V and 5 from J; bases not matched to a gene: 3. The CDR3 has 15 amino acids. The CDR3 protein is CASSLATSGIHEQYF. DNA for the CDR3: TGTGCCAGCAGCTTAGCGACTAGCGGGATCCACGAGCAGTACTTC.

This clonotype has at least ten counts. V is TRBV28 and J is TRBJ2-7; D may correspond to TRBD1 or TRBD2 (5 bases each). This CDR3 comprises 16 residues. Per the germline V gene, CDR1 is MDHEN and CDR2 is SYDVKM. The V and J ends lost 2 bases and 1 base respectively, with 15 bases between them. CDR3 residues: CASSLIEGSGSYEQYF. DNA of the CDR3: TGTGCCAGCAGTTTAATCGAGGGGTCGGGTTCCTACGAGCAGTACTTC.

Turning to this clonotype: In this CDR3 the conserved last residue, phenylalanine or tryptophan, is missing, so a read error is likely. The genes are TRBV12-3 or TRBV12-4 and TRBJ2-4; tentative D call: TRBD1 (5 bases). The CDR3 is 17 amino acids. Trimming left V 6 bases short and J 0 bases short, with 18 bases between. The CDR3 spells CASSPWQGSLAKNIQYY. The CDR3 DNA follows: TGTGCCAGCAGCCCCTGGCAGGGATCCCTAGCCAAAAACATTCAGTACTAC.

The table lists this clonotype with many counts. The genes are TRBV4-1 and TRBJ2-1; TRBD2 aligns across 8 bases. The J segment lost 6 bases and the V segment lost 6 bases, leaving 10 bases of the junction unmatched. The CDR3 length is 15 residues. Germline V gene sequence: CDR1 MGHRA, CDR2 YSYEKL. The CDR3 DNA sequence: TGCGCCAGCAGTTCCAGCGGGAGACTCGTCAATGAGCAGTTCTTC. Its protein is CASSSSGRLVNEQFF.

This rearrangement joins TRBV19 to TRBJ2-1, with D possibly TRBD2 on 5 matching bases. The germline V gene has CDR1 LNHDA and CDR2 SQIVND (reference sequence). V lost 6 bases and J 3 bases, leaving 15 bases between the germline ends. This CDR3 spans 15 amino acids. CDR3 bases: TGTGCCAGTAGCCTAACTAGGTATTTCTACAATGAGCAGTTCTTC. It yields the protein CASSLTRYFYNEQFF. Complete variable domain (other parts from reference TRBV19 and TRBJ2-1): DGGITQSPKYLFRKEGQNVTLSCEQNLNHDAMYWYRQDPGQGLRLIYYSQIVNDFQKGDIAEGYSVSREKKESFPLTVTSAQKNPTAFYLCASSLTRYFYNEQFFGPGTRLTVL.